This passage covers 14 T cell receptor beta chains from one sample sequenced in a study of beta chain features in type 1 diabetes. Reverse transcribing all isolated RNA meant expressed TCRB transcripts were sequenced. Clones were sequenced by immunoSEQ multiplex PCR, and TCRdb holds only the in-frame ones, with some missing. The sample yields 110,000 or so clones, 30% to 40% seen once. Sequencing was done on a sample of stem cell memory CD4+ T cells from blood. These receptors were collected from a young woman in good health.

The sample holds a few counts of this clone. V usage is TRBV7-2 and J usage is TRBJ2-5; 12 bases agree with TRBD2. Germline trimming cut 5 bases from V and 1 base from J; bases unmatched to any gene: 5. The CDR3 runs to 16 residues. Per the germline V gene, CDR1 is SGHTA and CDR2 is FQGNSA. CDR3 region: CASSAGLAGFQETQYF. In DNA form, the CDR3 reads TGTGCCAGCAGCGCCGGACTAGCGGGGTTCCAAGAGACCCAGTACTTC.

The CDR3 reads CASSLWAGSTDTQYF. In DNA, the CDR3 is TGTGCCAGCAGCTTATGGGCAGGCTCTACAGATACGCAGTATTTT. The chain is built from TRBV7-3 and TRBJ2-3, with unresolved D. Per the germline V gene, CDR1 is SGHTA and CDR2 is FQGTGA. V shed 2 bases and J shed 3 bases, with 12 bases lying between them. The CDR3 contains 15 residues.

The chain carries TRBV21-1 and TRBJ2-6; the D call of TRBD1 is as the table states it, not checked on the DNA. TRBV21-1 is a pseudogene segment. The length of the CDR3 is 18 residues. CDR3 bases: TGTGCCAGCAGCAAAGGGGACAGCTTCACCTCTGGGGCCAACGTCCTGACTTTC. Its protein is CASSKGDSFTSGANVLTF.

The chain uses TRBV7-8 and TRBJ2-5, with a weak D call TRBD1 (5 bases). V gave up 5 bases and J gave up 9 bases, with 16 bases separating them. Germline CDR1 and CDR2: SGHVS and FQNEAQ. This CDR3 contains 13 residues. The CDR3 protein is CASSLDIQRAQYF. CDR3 nucleotides: TGTGCCAGCAGCCTGGACATCCAAAGGGCCCAGTACTTC.

This clone was counted a few times. This chain joins TRBV28 and TRBJ1-2, with D hard to call. The CDR3 spans 11 residues. Trimming pared 6 bases from V and 7 bases from J, leaving 9 bases between. Germline V CDR1 and CDR2: MDHEN, SYDVKM. The CDR3 nucleotides read TGTGCCAGCAGGCAGATTGCTGGCTACACCTTC. Protein sequence: CASRQIAGYTF.

In this sample, this clone turned up a few times. The chain is built from TRBV5-4 and TRBJ1-1; 8 bases match TRBD1. The CDR3 runs to 14 residues. CDR1 is SGHNT, CDR2 YYREEE, per germline (reference sequence). The trim removed 4 bases at V and 5 bases at J, leaving 7 bases unmatched. This CDR3 is CASSKGTGGTEAFF. CDR3 nucleotides: TGTGCCAGCAGCAAGGGGACAGGAGGGACTGAAGCTTTCTTT.

The chain links TRBV6-5 to TRBJ2-7; TRBD2 matches at 10 bases. This CDR3 is 14 amino acids long. Germline lookup yields CDR1 MNHEY and CDR2 SVGAGI. Germline trimming cut 6 bases from V and 0 bases from J; bases unmatched to any gene: 2. The CDR3 sequence is CASRRTSGSYEQYF. DNA of the CDR3: TGTGCCAGCAGACGGACTAGCGGCTCCTACGAGCAGTACTTC.

This clone was counted between two and nine times. The rearrangement links TRBV27 to TRBJ1-4, with 8 bases lining up with TRBD1. The CDR3 spans 14 residues. The trim removed 6 bases at V and 8 bases at J, leaving 8 bases unmatched. Germline values: CDR1 MNHEY, CDR2 SMNVEV (reference sequence). The CDR3 here is CASSRGQGWEKLFF. DNA of the CDR3: TGTGCCAGCAGCCGTGGACAGGGATGGGAAAAACTGTTTTTT. The full variable domain, completed using reference TRBV27 and TRBJ1-4, is EAQVTQNPRYLITVTGKKLTVTCSQNMNHEYMSWYRQDPGLGLRQIYYSMNVEVTDKGDVPEGYKVSRKEKRNFPLILESPSPNQTSLYFCASSRGQGWEKLFFGSGTQLSVL.

This clone was counted between two and nine times. V gene TRBV5-1 combines with J gene TRBJ1-1, with 9 bases fitting TRBD1. Germline CDR1 and CDR2: SGHRS and YFSETQ. The CDR3 has 13 amino acids. V lost 4 bases and J lost 10; bases outside the gene matches: 8. The CDR3 nucleotides are TGCGCCAGCAGCGGGGGACAGGGCGGTGGAGCTTTCTTT. Translated, it gives CASSGGQGGGAFF.

This clone was seen a handful of times. The chain carries TRBV25-1 and TRBJ2-1; 8 bases are shared with TRBD2. CDR3 size: 15 residues. In germline, CDR1 is MGHDK, CDR2 SYGVNS. After removal of 5 bases from V and 2 bases from J, the junction contained 5 bases not matched to a gene. The chain's CDR3 is CASSTSGRPYNEQFF. The DNA of the CDR3 is TGTGCCAGCAGTACAAGCGGGAGACCCTACAATGAGCAGTTCTTC. Drawing the rest from reference TRBV25-1 and TRBJ2-1, the complete variable domain is EADIYQTPRYLVIGTGKKITLECSQTMGHDKMYWYQQDPGMELHLIHYSYGVNSTEKGDLSSESTVSRIRTEHFPLTLESARPSHTSQYLCASSTSGRPYNEQFFGPGTRLTVL.

CDR3 coding DNA: TGTGCCAGCAGTTCCCCCGGACAGGACGCAACCTACGAGCAGTACTTC. This gives the protein CASSSPGQDATYEQYF. V gene TRBV28 combines with J gene TRBJ2-7; 7 bases line up with TRBD1. The CDR3 is 16 residues long. CDR1 and CDR2 (germline): MDHEN, SYDVKM. Trimming took 4 bases from V and 2 from J; bases not matched to a gene: 11.

There are a few counts of this clone. The CDR3 sequence is CASKQWGAYEQYF. The CDR3 DNA is TGTGCCAGCAAACAGTGGGGGGCCTACGAGCAGTACTTC. The chain is built from TRBV14 and TRBJ2-7, with a possible D match to TRBD2 (6 bases). CDR1 and CDR2 from the germline V gene are SGHDN and FVKESK. The CDR3 is 13 amino acids. Deletions cut 7 bases from V and 2 bases from J, with 12 bases between. Variable domain in full (rest from reference TRBV14 and TRBJ2-7): EAGVTQFPSHSVIEKGQTVTLRCDPISGHDNLYWYRRVMGKEIKFLLHFVKESKQDESGMPNNRFLAERTGGTYSTLKVQPAELEDSGVYFCASKQWGAYEQYFGPGTRLTVT.

The chain uses TRBV5-6 and TRBJ2-3, with a possible D match to TRBD1 (6 bases). In germline, CDR1 is SGHDT, CDR2 YYEEEE. This CDR3 has 16 residues. V lost 2 bases and J lost 1, with 14 bases in between. CDR3 residues: CASSFVTGGGTDTQYF. As DNA, the CDR3 is TGTGCCAGCAGCTTCGTTACTGGGGGCGGCACAGATACGCAGTATTTT.

The chain couples TRBV5-1 to TRBJ2-1; 7 nucleotides match TRBD2. The trim removed 4 bases at V and 9 bases at J, leaving 22 bases unmatched. This CDR3 has 18 residues. Germline V gene lookup returns CDR1 SGHRS and CDR2 YFSETQ. This CDR3 reads CASSARFVLAAVLTEQFF. The CDR3, as DNA: TGCGCCAGCAGCGCACGCTTCGTTCTAGCGGCCGTCCTCACTGAGCAGTTCTTC.